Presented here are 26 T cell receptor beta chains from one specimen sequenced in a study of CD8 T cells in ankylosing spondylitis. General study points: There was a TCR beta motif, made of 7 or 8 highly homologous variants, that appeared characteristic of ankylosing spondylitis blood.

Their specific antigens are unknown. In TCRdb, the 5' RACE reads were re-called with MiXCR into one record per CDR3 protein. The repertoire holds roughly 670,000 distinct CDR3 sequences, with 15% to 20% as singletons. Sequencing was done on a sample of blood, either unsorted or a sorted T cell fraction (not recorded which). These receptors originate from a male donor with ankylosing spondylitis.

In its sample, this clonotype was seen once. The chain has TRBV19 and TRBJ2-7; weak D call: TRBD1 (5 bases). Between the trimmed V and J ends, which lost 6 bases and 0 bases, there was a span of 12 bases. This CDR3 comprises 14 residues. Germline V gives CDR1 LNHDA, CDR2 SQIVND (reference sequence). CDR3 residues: CASSYQGNSYEQYF. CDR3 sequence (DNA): TGTGCCAGTAGCTATCAGGGAAACTCCTACGAGCAGTACTTC.

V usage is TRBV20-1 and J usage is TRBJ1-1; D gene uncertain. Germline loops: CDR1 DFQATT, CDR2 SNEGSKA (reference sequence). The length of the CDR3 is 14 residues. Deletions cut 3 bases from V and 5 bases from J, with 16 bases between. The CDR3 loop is CSASRNSPGTEAFF. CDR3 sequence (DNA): TGCAGTGCTAGCCGGAACAGTCCCGGGACTGAAGCTTTCTTT.

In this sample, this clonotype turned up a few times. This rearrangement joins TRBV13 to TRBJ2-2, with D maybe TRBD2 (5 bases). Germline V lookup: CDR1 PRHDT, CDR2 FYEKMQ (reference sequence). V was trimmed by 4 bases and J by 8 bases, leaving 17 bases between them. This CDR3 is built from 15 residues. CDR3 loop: CASSSNDGMVGELFF. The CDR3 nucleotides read TGTGCCAGCAGCTCTAATGACGGGATGGTGGGGGAGCTGTTTTTT.

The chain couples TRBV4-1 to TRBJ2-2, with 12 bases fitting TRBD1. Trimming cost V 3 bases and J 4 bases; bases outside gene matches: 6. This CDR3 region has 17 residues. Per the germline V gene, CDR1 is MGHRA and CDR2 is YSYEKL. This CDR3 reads CASSHPRDRGPTGELFF. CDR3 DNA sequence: TGCGCCAGCAGCCACCCCCGGGACAGGGGGCCCACCGGGGAGCTGTTTTTT.

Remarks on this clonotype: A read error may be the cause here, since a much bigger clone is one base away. The CDR3 nucleotides are TGCAGTGCTAGAGTGGCAGAAGAGACCCAGTACTTC. Translation gives CSARVAEETQYF. The gene calls are TRBV20-1 and TRBJ2-5; D gene ambiguous. V was trimmed by 1 base and J by 3 bases, leaving 6 bases between them. The CDR3 runs 12 residues. Germline CDR1 reads DFQATT; CDR2 reads SNEGSKA (reference sequence).

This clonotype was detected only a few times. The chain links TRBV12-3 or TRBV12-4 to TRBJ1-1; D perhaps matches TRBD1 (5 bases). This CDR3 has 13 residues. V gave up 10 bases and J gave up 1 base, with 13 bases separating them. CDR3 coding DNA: TGTGCCATCGGGGGGGGACGGAACACTGAAGCTTTCTTT. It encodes CAIGGGRNTEAFF.

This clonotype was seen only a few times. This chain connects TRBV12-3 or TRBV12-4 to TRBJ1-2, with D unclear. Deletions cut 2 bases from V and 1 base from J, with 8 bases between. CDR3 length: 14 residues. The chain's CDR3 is CASSLNGVNYGYTF. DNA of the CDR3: TGTGCCAGCAGTTTAAATGGGGTTAACTATGGCTACACCTTC.

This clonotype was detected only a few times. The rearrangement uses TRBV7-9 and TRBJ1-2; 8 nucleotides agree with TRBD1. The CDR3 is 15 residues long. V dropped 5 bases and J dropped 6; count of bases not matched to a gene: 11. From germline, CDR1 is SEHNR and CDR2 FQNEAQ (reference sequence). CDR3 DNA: TGTGCCAGCAGCCCCAGACAGGGGAACTTCGATGGCTACACCTTC. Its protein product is CASSPRQGNFDGYTF.

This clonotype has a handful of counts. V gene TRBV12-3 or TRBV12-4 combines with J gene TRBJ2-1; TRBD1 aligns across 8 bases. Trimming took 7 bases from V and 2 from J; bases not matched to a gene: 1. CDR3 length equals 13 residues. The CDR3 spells CASMDRAYNEQFF. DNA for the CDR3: TGTGCCAGCATGGACAGGGCCTACAATGAGCAGTTCTTC.

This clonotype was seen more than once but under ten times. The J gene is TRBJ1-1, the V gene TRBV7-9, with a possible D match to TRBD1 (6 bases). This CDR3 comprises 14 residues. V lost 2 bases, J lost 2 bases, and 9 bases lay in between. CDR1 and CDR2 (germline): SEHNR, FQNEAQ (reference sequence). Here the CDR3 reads CASSLQQGNTEAFF. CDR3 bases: TGTGCCAGCAGCTTACAACAGGGAAACACTGAAGCTTTCTTT.

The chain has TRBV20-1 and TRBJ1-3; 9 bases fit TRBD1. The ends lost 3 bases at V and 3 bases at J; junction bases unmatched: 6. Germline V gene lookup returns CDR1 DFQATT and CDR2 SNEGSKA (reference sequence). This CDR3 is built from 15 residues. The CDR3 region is CSASANRGLGNTIYF. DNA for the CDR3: TGCAGTGCTAGCGCAAACAGGGGGCTTGGAAACACCATATATTTT.

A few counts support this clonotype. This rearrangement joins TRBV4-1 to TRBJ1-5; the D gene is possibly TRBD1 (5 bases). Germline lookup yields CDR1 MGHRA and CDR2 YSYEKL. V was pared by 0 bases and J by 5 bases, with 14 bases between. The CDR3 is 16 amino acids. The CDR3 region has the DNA TGCGCCAGCAGCCAAGATCGGGGTCAGGGTCATCAGCCCCAGCATTTT. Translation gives CASSQDRGQGHQPQHF.

CDR3 region: CASSPLGPYGYTF. CDR3 in DNA: TGTGCCAGCAGCCCCCTAGGCCCCTATGGCTACACCTTC. V and J are TRBV3-1 and TRBJ1-2; unclear D gene. V was trimmed by 4 bases and J by 4 bases, leaving 10 bases between them. This CDR3 has 13 residues. Germline V lookup: CDR1 LGHDT, CDR2 YNNKEL (reference sequence).

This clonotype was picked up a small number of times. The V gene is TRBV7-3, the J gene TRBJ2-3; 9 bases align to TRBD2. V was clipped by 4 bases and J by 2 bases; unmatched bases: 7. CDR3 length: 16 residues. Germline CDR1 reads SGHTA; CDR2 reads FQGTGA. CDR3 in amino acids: CASSSSQRGATDTQYF. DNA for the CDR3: TGTGCCAGCAGCTCCTCCCAGCGGGGGGCCACAGATACGCAGTATTTT.

The DNA of the CDR3 is TGCAGTGCTAGAGACCGACCTAGCGGGGACACGCTTGAGCAGTTCTTC. Its translation is CSARDRPSGDTLEQFF. This chain connects TRBV20-1 to TRBJ2-1; 9 bases are shared with TRBD2. Germline V gene data show CDR1 as DFQATT and CDR2 as SNEGSKA (reference sequence). J was trimmed by 9 bases and V by 0 bases; bases with no gene match: 12. This CDR3 is 16 amino acids long.

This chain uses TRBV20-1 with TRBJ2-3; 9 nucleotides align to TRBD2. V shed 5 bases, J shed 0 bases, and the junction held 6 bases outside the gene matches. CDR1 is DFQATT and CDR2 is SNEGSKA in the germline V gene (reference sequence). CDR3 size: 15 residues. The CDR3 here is CSAEWREGSTDTQYF. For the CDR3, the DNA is TGCAGTGCTGAATGGCGGGAGGGGAGCACAGATACGCAGTATTTT.

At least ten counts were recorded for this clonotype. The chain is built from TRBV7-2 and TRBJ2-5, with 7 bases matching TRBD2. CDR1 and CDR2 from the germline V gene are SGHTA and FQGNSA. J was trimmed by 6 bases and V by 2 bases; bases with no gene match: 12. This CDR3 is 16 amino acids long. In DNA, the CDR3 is TGTGCCAGCAGCTTAAGGATCATGGGCGGGAGAAAGACCCAGTACTTC. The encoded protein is CASSLRIMGGRKTQYF.

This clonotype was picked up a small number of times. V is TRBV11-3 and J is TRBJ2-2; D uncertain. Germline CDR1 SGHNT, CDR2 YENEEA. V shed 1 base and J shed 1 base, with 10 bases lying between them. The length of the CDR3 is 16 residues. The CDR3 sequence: CASSLGARKNTGELFF. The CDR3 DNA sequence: TGTGCCAGCAGCTTAGGAGCCAGGAAGAACACCGGGGAGCTGTTTTTT.

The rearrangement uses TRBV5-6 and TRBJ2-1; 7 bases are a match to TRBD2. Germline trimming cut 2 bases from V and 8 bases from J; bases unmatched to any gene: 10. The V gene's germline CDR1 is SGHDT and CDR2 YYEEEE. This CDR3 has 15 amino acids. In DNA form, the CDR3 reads TGTGCCAGCAGCTTAAGGGGCGGGAGTAGAGATGAGCAGTTCTTC. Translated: CASSLRGGSRDEQFF.

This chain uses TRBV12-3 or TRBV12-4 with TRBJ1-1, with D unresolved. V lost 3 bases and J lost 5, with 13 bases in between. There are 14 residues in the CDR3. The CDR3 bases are TGTGCCAGCAGTTTTCGCCCCGGAGGGACTGAAGCTTTCTTT. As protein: CASSFRPGGTEAFF.

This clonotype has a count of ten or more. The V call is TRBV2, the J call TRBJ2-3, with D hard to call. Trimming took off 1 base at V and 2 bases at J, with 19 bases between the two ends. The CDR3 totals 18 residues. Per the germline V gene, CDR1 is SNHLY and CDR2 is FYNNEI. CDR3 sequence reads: CASSEDVWDPRNTDTQYF. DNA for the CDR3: TGTGCCAGCAGTGAAGATGTATGGGATCCGAGGAACACAGATACGCAGTATTTT.

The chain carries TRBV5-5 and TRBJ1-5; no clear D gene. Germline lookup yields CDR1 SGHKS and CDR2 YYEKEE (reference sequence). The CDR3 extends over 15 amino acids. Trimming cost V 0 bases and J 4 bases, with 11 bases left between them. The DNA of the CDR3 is TGTGCCAGCAGCTTGGAAACGGGAATTAATCAGCCCCAGCATTTT. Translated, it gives CASSLETGINQPQHF.

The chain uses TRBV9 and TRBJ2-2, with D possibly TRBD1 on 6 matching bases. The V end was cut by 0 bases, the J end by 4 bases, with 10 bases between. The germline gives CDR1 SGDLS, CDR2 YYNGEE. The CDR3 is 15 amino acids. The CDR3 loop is CASSVEVRGTGELFF. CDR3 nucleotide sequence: TGTGCCAGCAGCGTAGAGGTCAGGGGCACCGGGGAGCTGTTTTTT.

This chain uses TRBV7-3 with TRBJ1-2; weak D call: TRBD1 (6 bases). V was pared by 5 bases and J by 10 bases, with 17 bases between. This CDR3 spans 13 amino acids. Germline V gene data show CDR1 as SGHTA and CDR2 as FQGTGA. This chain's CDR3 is CASSRDILGDYTF. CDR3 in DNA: TGTGCCAGCAGCCGGGACATCTTGGGAGACTACACCTTC.

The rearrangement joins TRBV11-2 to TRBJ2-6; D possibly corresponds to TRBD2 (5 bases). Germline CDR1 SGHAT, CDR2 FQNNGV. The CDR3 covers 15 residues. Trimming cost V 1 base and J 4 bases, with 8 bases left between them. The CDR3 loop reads CASSLGGNGANVLTF. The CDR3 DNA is TGTGCCAGCAGCTTAGGAGGGAACGGGGCCAACGTCCTGACTTTC. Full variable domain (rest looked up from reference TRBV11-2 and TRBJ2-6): EAGVAQSPRYKIIEKRQSVAFWCNPISGHATLYWYQQILGQGPKLLIQFQNNGVVDDSQLPKDRFSAERLKGVDSTLKIQPAKLEDSAVYLCASSLGGNGANVLTFGAGSRLTVL.

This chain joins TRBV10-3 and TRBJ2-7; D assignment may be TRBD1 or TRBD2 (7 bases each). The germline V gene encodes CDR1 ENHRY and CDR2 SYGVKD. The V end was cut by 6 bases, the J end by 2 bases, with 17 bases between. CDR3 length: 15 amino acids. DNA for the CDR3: TGTGCCATCAGCGCAGACAGGGAGGGCCCCTACGAGCAGTACTTC. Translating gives CAISADREGPYEQYF.